Given below is one T cell receptor (beta chain) in context. Germline V gene sequence: CDR1 SGHRS, CDR2 YFSETQ. Trimming pared 4 bases from V and 5 bases from J, leaving 21 bases between. This CDR3 spans 16 amino acids. The data were obtained in a study of cytomegalovirus exposure and HLA in healthy donors. PCR involved 60 Vbeta and 13 Jbeta primers. Measured with immunoSEQ multiplex PCR; TCRdb has only the in-frame clones, and not every one. Of fewer than 250,000 clones listed, around 80% were seen once; the top ten hold 6%. This TCR came from a middle-aged man in good health and CMV-seropositive. The rearrangement links TRBV5-1 to TRBJ2-5; TRBD1 is a possible D gene (6 bases). The sequencing input was PBMCs. CDR3 nucleotide sequence: TGCGCCAGCAGCCCATCCGGACAGTCGGACTGGGAGACCCAGTACTTC. Encoded protein: CASSPSGQSDWETQYF. The full variable domain, its missing parts supplied by reference TRBV5-1 and TRBJ2-5, is KAGVTQTPRYLIKTRGQQVTLSCSPISGHRSVSWYQQTPGQGLQFLFEYFSETQRNKGNFPGRFSGRQFSNSRSEMNVSTLELGDSALYLCASSPSGQSDWETQYFGPGTRLLVL.